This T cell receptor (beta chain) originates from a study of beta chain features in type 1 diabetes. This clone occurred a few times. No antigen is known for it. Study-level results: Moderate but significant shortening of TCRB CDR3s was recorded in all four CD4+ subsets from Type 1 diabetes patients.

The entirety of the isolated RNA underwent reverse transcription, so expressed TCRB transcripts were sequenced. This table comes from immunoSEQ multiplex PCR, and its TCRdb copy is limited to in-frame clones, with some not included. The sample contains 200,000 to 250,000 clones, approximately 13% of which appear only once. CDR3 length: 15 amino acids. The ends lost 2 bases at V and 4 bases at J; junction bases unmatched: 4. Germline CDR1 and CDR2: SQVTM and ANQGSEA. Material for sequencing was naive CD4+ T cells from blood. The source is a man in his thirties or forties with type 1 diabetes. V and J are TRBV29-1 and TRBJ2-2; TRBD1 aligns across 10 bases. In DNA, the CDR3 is TGCAGCGTTGAAAGACAGGGGGCTAGCACCGGGGAGCTGTTTTTT. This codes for CSVERQGASTGELFF.